The entry that follows covers one TCR beta chain sequence. The record originates from a study of blood T cell repertoires in COVID-19. Overall study context: Acute and convalescent COVID-19 specimens originated in the United States, Italy and Spain.

The germline V gene has CDR1 MNHEY and CDR2 SVGEGT. V was clipped by 0 bases and J by 3 bases; unmatched bases: 6. CDR3 length: 16 amino acids. Repertoires were generated with immunoSEQ multiplex PCR, while TCRdb's copy carries only in-frame clones and drops some. Among approximately 260,000 clones, around 90% were seen once, and the ten largest hold under 6.5%. The sequenced material came from PBMCs or T cells enriched from blood (not recorded which). This chain connects TRBV6-2 or TRBV6-3 to TRBJ2-7; 9 positions match TRBD1. This receptor was obtained from a woman between 25 and 40 years old with acute COVID-19. The CDR3, as DNA: TGTGCCAGCAGTTACTCGGGGACAGGGAATCACTACGAGCAGTACTTC. It codes for CASSYSGTGNHYEQYF.